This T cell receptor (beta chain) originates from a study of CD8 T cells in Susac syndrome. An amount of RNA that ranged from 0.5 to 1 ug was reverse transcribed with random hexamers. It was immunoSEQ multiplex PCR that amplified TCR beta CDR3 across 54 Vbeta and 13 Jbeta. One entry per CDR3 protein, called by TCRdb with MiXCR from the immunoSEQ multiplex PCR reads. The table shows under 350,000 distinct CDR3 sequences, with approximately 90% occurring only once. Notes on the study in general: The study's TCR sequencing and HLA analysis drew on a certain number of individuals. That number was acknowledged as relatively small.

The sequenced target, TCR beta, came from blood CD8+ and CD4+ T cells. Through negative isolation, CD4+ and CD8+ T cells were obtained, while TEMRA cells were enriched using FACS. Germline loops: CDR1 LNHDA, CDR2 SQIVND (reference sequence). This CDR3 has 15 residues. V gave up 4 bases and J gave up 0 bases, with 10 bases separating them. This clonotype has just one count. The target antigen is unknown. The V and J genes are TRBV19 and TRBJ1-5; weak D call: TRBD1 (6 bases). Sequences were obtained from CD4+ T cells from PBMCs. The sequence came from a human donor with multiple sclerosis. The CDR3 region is CASSKDSYSNQPQHF. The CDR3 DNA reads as TGTGCCAGTAGTAAGGACAGCTATAGCAATCAGCCCCAGCATTTT.